The clone carrying this TCR beta chain was recorded a few times. Its antigen is not identified. These data come from a study of response to subunit inactivated influenza vaccine. The length of the CDR3 is 16 residues. Germline CDR1 is DFQATT and CDR2 is SNEGSKA (reference sequence). V was shortened by 6 bases and J by 0 bases, with 18 bases between the two germline ends. TCRdb re-analysed the RT-PCR reads in MiXCR, keeping a single row per CDR3 protein. The table includes 490,000 or so distinct CDR3 sequences, under 9% detected once. Notes on the study in general: Each seasonal flu vaccination may recruit only limited new T cells, authors suggested.

This TCR was recovered from a man aged 45-69 years who received an inactivated influenza vaccine. This rearrangement joins TRBV20-1 to TRBJ1-5, with D possibly TRBD1 on 5 matching bases. The sequenced sample was PBMCs from blood, obtained less than 30 months after vaccination. The CDR3 reads CSANYEGTYSNQPQHF. The CDR3 bases are TGCAGTGCAAACTACGAGGGGACCTATAGCAATCAGCCCCAGCATTTT.